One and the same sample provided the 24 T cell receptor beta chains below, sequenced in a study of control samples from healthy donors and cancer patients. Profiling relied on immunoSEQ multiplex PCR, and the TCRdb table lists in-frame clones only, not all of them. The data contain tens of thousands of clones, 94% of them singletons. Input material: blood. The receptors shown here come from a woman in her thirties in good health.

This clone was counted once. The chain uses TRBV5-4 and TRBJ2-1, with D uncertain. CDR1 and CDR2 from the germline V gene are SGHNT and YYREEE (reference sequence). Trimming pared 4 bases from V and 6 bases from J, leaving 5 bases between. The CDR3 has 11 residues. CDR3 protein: CASSQINEQFF. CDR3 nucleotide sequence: TGTGCCAGCAGCCAGATCAATGAGCAGTTCTTC.

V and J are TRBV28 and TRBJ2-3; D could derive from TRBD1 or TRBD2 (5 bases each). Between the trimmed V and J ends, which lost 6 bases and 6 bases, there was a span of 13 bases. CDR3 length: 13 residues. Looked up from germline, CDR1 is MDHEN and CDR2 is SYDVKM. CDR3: CASRMYGADTQYF. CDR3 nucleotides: TGTGCCAGCAGAATGTACGGGGCGGATACGCAGTATTTT.

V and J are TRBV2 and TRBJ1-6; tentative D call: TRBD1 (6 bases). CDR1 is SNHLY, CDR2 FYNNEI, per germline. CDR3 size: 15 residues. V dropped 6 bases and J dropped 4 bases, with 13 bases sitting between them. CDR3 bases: TGTGCCAGCAGAGGACGGGACACGTATAATTCACCCCTCCACTTT. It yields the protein CASRGRDTYNSPLHF.

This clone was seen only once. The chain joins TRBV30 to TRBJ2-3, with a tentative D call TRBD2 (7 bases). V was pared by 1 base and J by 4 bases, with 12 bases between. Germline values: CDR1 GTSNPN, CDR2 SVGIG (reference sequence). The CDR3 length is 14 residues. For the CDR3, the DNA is TGTGCCTGGAGTGGGAGGGGGAGGGCAGATACGCAGTATTTT. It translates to CAWSGRGRADTQYF.

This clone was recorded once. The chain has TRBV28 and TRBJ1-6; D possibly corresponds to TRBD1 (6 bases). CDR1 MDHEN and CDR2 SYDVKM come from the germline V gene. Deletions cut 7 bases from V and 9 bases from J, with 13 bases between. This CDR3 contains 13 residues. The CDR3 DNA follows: TGTGCCAGCAACCTACAGGGAGGTTCACCCCTCCACTTT. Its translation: CASNLQGGSPLHF.

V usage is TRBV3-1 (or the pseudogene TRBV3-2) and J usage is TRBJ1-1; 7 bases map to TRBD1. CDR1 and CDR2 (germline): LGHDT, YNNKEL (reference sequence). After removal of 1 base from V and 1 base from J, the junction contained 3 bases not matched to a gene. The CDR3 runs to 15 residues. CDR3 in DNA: TGTGCCAGCAGCCAAGGGGCAGGGGGGAACACTGAAGCTTTCTTT. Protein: CASSQGAGGNTEAFF.

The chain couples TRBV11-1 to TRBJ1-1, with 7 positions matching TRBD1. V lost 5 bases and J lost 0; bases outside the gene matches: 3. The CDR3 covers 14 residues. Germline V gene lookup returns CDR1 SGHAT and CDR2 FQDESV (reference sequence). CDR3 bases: TGTGCCAGCAGCCCGACAGGGATGAACACTGAAGCTTTCTTT. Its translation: CASSPTGMNTEAFF. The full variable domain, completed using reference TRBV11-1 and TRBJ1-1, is EAEVAQSPRYKITEKSQAVAFWCDPISGHATLYWYRQILGQGPELLVQFQDESVVDDSQLPKDRFSAERLKGVDSTLKIQPAELGDSAMYLCASSPTGMNTEAFFGQGTRLTVV.

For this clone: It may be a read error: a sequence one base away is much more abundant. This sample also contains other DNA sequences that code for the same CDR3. CDR3 sequence: CASSSSGKLFF. DNA for the CDR3: TGTGCCAGCAGTTCGTCCGGAAAACTATTTTTT. This rearrangement joins TRBV2 to TRBJ1-4; the D is unclear. The V gene's germline CDR1 is SNHLY and CDR2 FYNNEI. This CDR3 region has 11 residues. Complete variable domain (other parts from reference TRBV2 and TRBJ1-4): EPEVTQTPSHQVTQMGQEVILRCVPISNHLYFYWYRQILGQKVEFLVSFYNNEISEKSEIFDDQFSVERPDGSNFTLKIRSTKLEDSAMYFCASSSSGKLFFGSGTQLSVL.

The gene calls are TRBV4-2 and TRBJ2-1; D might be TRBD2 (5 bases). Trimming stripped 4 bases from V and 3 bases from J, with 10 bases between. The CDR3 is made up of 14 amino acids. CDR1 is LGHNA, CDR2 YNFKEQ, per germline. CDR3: CASSPGVGYNEQFF. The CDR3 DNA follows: TGTGCCAGCAGCCCCGGGGTCGGCTACAATGAGCAGTTCTTC.

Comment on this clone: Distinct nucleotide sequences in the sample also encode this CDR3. CDR3 DNA: TGTGCCTGGAGTGTTTCAGATACGCAGTATTTT. Translation: CAWSVSDTQYF. The gene calls are TRBV30 and TRBJ2-3, with D uncertain. The CDR3 length is 11 residues. The germline CDR1 and CDR2 sequences are GTSNPN and SVGIG (reference sequence). Trimming left V 0 bases short and J 4 bases short, with 2 bases between.

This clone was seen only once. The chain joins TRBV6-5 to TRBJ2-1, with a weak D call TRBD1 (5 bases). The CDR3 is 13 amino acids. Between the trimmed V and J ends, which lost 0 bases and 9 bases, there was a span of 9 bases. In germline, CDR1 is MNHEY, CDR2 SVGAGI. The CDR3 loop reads CASSYSQGGEQFF. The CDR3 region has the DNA TGTGCCAGCAGTTACTCCCAGGGCGGTGAGCAGTTCTTC.

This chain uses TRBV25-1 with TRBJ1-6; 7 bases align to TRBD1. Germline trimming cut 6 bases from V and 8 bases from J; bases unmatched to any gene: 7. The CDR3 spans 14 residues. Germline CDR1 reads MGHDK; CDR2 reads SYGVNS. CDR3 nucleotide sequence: TGTGCCAGCAGCCAGACAGGGTTGCATTCACCCCTCCACTTT. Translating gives CASSQTGLHSPLHF.

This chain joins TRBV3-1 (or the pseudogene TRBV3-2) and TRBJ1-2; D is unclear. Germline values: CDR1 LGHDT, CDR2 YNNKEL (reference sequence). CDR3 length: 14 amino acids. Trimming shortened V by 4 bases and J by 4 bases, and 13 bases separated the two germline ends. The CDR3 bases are TGTGCCAGCAGCCGTCCAGGTACCTCCTATGGCTACACCTTC. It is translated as CASSRPGTSYGYTF.

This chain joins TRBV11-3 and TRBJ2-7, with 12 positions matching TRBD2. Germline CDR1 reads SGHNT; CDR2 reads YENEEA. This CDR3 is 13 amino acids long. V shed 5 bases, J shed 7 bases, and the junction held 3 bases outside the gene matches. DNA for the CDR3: TGTGCCAGCAGCGCCGGACTAGCGGGGGAGCAGTACTTC. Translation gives CASSAGLAGEQYF.

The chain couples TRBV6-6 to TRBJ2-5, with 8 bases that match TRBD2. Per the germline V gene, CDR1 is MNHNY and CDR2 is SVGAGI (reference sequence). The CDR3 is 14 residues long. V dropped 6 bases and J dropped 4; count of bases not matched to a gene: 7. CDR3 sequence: CASRAGGNRETQYF. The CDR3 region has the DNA TGTGCCAGCAGGGCGGGGGGCAATAGAGAGACCCAGTACTTC.

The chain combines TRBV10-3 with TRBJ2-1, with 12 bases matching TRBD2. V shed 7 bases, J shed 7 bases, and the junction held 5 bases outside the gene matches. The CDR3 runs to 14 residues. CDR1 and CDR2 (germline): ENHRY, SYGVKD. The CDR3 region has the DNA TGTGCCATCACCTCTAGCGGGGGGGGGAATGAGCAGTTCTTC. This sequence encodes CAITSSGGGNEQFF.

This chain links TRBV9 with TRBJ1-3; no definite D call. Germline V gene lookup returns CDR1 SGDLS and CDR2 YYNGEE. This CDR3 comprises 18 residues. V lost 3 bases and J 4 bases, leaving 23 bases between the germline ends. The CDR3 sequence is CASSADPPPGRLGNTIYF. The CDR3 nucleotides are TGTGCCAGCAGCGCAGACCCCCCCCCGGGCCGGTTAGGAAACACCATATATTTT.

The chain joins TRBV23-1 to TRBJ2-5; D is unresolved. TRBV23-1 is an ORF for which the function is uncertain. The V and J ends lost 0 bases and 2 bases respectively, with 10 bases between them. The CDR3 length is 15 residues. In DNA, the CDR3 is TGCGCCAGCAGTCAATCCGGCAGCTTTCAAGAGACCCAGTACTTC. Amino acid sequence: CASSQSGSFQETQYF.

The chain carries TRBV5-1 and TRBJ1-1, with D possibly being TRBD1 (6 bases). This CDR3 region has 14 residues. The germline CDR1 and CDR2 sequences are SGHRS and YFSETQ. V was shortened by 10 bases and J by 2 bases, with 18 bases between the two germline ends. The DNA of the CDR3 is TGCGCCCTCCTGGGGGGCACCCAAAACACTGAAGCTTTCTTT. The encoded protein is CALLGGTQNTEAFF.

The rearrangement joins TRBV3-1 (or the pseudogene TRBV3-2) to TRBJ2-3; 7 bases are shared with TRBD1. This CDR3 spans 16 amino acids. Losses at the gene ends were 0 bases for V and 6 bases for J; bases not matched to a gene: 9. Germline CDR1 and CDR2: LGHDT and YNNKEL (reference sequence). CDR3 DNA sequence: TGTGCCAGCAGCCAAGATGGAAACAGGGGCCTTGATACGCAGTATTTT. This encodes CASSQDGNRGLDTQYF.

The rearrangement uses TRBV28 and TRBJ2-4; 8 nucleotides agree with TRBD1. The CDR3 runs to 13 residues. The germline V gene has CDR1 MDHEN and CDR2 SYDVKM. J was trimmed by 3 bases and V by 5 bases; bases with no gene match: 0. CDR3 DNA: TGTGCCAGCAGTGGACAGGGCAAAAACATTCAGTACTTC. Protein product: CASSGQGKNIQYF.

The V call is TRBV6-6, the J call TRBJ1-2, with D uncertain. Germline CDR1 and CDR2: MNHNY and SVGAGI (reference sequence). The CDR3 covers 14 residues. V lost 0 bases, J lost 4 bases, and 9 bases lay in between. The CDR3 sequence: CASSYSLSAYGYTF. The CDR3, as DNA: TGTGCCAGCAGTTACTCCCTCTCCGCCTATGGCTACACCTTC.

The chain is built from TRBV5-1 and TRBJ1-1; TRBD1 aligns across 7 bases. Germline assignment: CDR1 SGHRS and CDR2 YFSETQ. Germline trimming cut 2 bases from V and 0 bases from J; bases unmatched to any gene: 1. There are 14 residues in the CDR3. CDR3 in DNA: TGCGCCAGCAGCTTTGACAGGGTGAACACTGAAGCTTTCTTT. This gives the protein CASSFDRVNTEAFF.

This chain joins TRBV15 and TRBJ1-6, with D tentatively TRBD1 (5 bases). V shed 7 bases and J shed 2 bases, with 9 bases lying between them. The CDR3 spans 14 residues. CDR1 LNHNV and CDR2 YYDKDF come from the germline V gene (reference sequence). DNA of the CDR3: TGTGCCACCACAAAGGGACCCTATAATTCACCCCTCCACTTT. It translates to CATTKGPYNSPLHF.